This T cell receptor (beta chain) derives from a study of cytotoxic CD8 clonotypes in ibrutinib-treated CLL. Target depth was 1 in 200,000 to 1 in 1 million T cells, about 10x per clonotype. Method: immunoSEQ multiplex PCR; TCRdb's copy keeps in-frame clones and lacks some. The sample has over 45,000 clones, roughly 54% seen once. The source was PBMCs, collected at disease progression, from a patient treated with ibrutinib. The source is a human donor with chronic lymphocytic leukemia.

CDR3 region: CASSPPAGMETQYF. For the CDR3, the DNA is TGTGCCAGCTCACCACCTGCGGGAATGGAGACCCAGTACTTC. This sequence joins TRBV18 and TRBJ2-5; D may be TRBD2 (6 bases). Per the germline V gene, CDR1 is KGHSH and CDR2 is LQKENI. CDR3 length: 14 amino acids. V dropped 0 bases and J dropped 5 bases, with 10 bases sitting between them.